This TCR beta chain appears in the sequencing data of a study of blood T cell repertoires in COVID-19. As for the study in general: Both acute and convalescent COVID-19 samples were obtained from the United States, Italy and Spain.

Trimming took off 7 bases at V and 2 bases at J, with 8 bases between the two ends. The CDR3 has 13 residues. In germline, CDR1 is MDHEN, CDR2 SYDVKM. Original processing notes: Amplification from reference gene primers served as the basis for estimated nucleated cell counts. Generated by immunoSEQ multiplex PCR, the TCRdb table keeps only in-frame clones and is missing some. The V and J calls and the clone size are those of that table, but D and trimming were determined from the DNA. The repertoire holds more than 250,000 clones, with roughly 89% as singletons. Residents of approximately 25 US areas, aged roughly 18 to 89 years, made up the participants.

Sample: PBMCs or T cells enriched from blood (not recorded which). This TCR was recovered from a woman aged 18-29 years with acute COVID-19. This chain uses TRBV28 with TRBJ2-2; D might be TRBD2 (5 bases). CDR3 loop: CASMLANTGELFF. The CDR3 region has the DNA TGTGCCAGCATGCTAGCAAACACCGGGGAGCTGTTTTTT.